These 13 T cell receptor beta chains originate from one sample sequenced in a study of T cell changes during pregnancy in multiple sclerosis (dated by TCRdb to the late 2010s). The library was prepared using the immunoSEQ multiplex PCR assay. As stored in TCRdb, this immuneACCESS dataset retains in-frame rearrangements with V and J assigned. A fraction of the clones does not appear; measured against another copy, unresolved V genes explain less than half of the discrepancy, and the remainder lacks a known reason. This sample holds some 80,000 clones; about 95% were observed only once. Clones ranked in the top ten supply roughly 2.5% of the sample. This specimen was peripheral blood, taken in the third trimester of pregnancy. The source is a female donor with multiple sclerosis, enrolled in a pregnancy study.

This clone was counted many times. This chain uses TRBV10-1 with TRBJ2-7; no clear D. The CDR3 extends over 11 amino acids. Per the germline V gene, CDR1 is WNHNN and CDR2 is SYGVQD (reference sequence). V shed 3 bases and J shed 7 bases, with 7 bases lying between them. CDR3 residues: CASSDNLEQYF. CDR3 bases: TGCGCCAGCAGTGACAACCTAGAGCAGTACTTC.

This chain joins TRBV28 and TRBJ1-3, with D uncertain. V was trimmed by 3 bases and J by 0 bases, leaving 15 bases between them. The CDR3 length is 17 residues. Germline-derived CDR1 and CDR2 are MDHEN and SYDVKM. The CDR3 DNA sequence: TGTGCCAGCAGTTTCCCAACCGCCTCGCGCTCTGGAAACACCATATATTTT. It encodes CASSFPTASRSGNTIYF.

This chain links TRBV4-1 with TRBJ2-7; a weak D match, TRBD1 (6 bases). The CDR3 is 15 residues long. Germline V gene data show CDR1 as MGHRA and CDR2 as YSYEKL. The V and J ends lost 0 bases and 3 bases respectively, with 12 bases between them. For the CDR3, the DNA is TGCGCCAGCAGCCAAGACCCACGAGGGGGCTACGAGCAGTACTTC. Translating it yields CASSQDPRGGYEQYF.

The rearrangement uses TRBV30 and TRBJ1-2; TRBD1 is a possible D gene (5 bases). V lost 7 bases to trimming and J lost 4 bases, with 16 bases between them. CDR3 length: 13 residues. The V gene's germline CDR1 is GTSNPN and CDR2 SVGIG (reference sequence). The CDR3 here is CASRIVGGYGYTF. The CDR3, as DNA: TGTGCCTCACGAATAGTGGGGGGCTATGGCTACACCTTC.

CDR3 protein: CASRPTGIGGELFF. The CDR3 DNA sequence: TGTGCCAGCAGGCCCACAGGGATCGGCGGGGAGCTGTTTTTT. The rearrangement links TRBV14 to TRBJ2-2; TRBD1 might be the D (6 bases). CDR1 is SGHDN, CDR2 FVKESK, per germline. The CDR3 length is 14 residues. V was cut by 6 bases and J by 7 bases, with 15 bases left in between.

The chain joins TRBV6-5 to TRBJ1-1; 7 bases fit TRBD1. Germline CDR1 and CDR2: MNHEY and SVGAGI. Trimming took 9 bases from V and 3 from J; bases not matched to a gene: 7. The CDR3 totals 13 residues. The CDR3 spells CASRQGWDTEAFF. Written as DNA, the CDR3 is TGTGCCAGTCGACAGGGATGGGACACTGAAGCTTTCTTT.

V usage is TRBV19 and J usage is TRBJ1-5; D uncertain. There are 12 residues in the CDR3. Germline-derived CDR1 and CDR2 are LNHDA and SQIVND (reference sequence). With 3 bases removed from V and 9 bases from J, the gap between germline ends came to 9 bases. CDR3 coding DNA: TGTGCCAGTAGTATGGCCCCAGGGCCCCAGCATTTT. It specifies CASSMAPGPQHF.

This clone was found once. The genes are TRBV11-2 and TRBJ2-7; tentative D call: TRBD2 (6 bases). Germline V CDR1 and CDR2: SGHAT, FQNNGV. With 6 bases removed from V and 7 bases from J, the gap between germline ends came to 19 bases. CDR3 length: 14 residues. The CDR3 nucleotides read TGTGCCAGCAGGGCGATCTTGGAGGGGAGAGAGCAGTACTTC. Translated: CASRAILEGREQYF.

The chain links TRBV7-6 to TRBJ2-7, with 9 bases that match TRBD1. Germline V CDR1 and CDR2: SGHVS, FNYEAQ. The CDR3 runs 14 residues. V was clipped by 2 bases and J by 6 bases; unmatched bases: 5. This CDR3 is CASSLKTGGSEQYF. DNA of the CDR3: TGTGCCAGCAGCTTAAAGACAGGGGGATCCGAGCAGTACTTC.

The chain links TRBV6-5 to TRBJ2-1, with 7 bases matching TRBD1. The CDR3 length is 16 residues. Germline CDR1 reads MNHEY; CDR2 reads SVGAGI. Trimming at V came to 0 bases and at J to 2 bases, leaving 4 bases not matched to a gene. CDR3 amino acids: CASSYSKTGPYNEQFF. The CDR3 DNA reads as TGTGCCAGCAGTTACTCTAAGACAGGGCCCTACAATGAGCAGTTCTTC.

The chain has TRBV5-6 and TRBJ1-1; the match to TRBD1 covers 9 bases. Germline V gene lookup returns CDR1 SGHDT and CDR2 YYEEEE. The CDR3 covers 15 residues. V lost 0 bases to trimming and J lost 6 bases; unmatched junction nucleotides: 6. The CDR3 DNA reads as TGTGCCAGCAGCTTGGACAGGGGGCTGGATTCTGAAGCTTTCTTT. This translates into CASSLDRGLDSEAFF.

This clone was seen only a few times. This chain uses TRBV5-4 with TRBJ1-6; 7 bases are a match to TRBD1. After removal of 4 bases from V and 9 bases from J, the junction contained 7 bases not matched to a gene. Germline V gives CDR1 SGHNT, CDR2 YYREEE (reference sequence). The CDR3 runs 14 residues. The CDR3 here is CASSLTGALSPLHF. The CDR3, as DNA: TGTGCCAGCAGCCTCACAGGGGCCCTTTCACCCCTCCACTTT. Full variable domain (outside the CDR3, taken from reference TRBV5-4 and TRBJ1-6): ETGVTQSPTHLIKTRGQQVTLRCSSQSGHNTVSWYQQALGQGPQFIFQYYREEENGRGNFPPRFSGLQFPNYSSELNVNALELDDSALYLCASSLTGALSPLHFGNGTRLTVT.

In nucleotides, the CDR3 is TGTGCCAGTAACAGGGGAAACAATGAGCAGTTCTTC. Residues: CASNRGNNEQFF. The chain links TRBV7-9 to TRBJ2-1; 7 positions agree with TRBD1. Germline CDR1 is SEHNR and CDR2 is FQNEAQ (reference sequence). This CDR3 is built from 12 residues. V dropped 9 bases and J dropped 5; count of bases not matched to a gene: 4.